The 17 T cell receptor beta chains in this list originate from one sample, sequenced in a study of T cell repertoires in ileal Crohn's disease. Described time point: neoterminal ileum biopsy at postoperative endoscopy, about 6 months after surgery. The method was immunoSEQ multiplex PCR; TCRdb's version includes in-frame clones alone and lacks a portion of them. The sample includes around 13,000 clones, over 75% of them seen just once. The specimen was ileal tissue. The receptors come from an adult with Crohn's disease.

This sequence joins TRBV19 and TRBJ2-2, with 9 bases lining up with TRBD2. The CDR3 length is 18 residues. The V segment lost 3 bases and the J segment 5 bases; nucleotides outside the gene matches: 13. Germline assignment: CDR1 LNHDA and CDR2 SQIVND (reference sequence). The CDR3 spells CASSMGLAGTLLTGELFF. CDR3 sequence (DNA): TGTGCCAGTAGTATGGGCCTAGCGGGGACCTTGCTGACCGGGGAGCTGTTTTTT. Full variable domain (remainder filled in from reference TRBV19 and TRBJ2-2): DGGITQSPKYLFRKEGQNVTLSCEQNLNHDAMYWYRQDPGQGLRLIYYSQIVNDFQKGDIAEGYSVSREKKESFPLTVTSAQKNPTAFYLCASSMGLAGTLLTGELFFGEGSRLTVL.

The chain carries TRBV6-6 and TRBJ2-7; a possible D gene is TRBD2 (5 bases). Trimming removed 6 bases at V and 0 bases at J, with 12 bases between. Germline-derived CDR1 and CDR2 are MNHNY and SVGAGI (reference sequence). The CDR3 spans 14 residues. The CDR3 is CASRRVESSYEQYF. For the CDR3, the DNA is TGTGCCAGCAGGAGGGTGGAGAGCTCCTACGAGCAGTACTTC.

The V and J genes are TRBV19 and TRBJ1-1; D is uncertain. The CDR3 length is 13 residues. V was cut by 8 bases and J by 6 bases, with 16 bases left in between. Germline CDR1 is LNHDA and CDR2 is SQIVND (reference sequence). This chain's CDR3 is CASLPRRVAEAFF. The CDR3 coding sequence is TGTGCCAGTCTACCTCGGAGGGTCGCTGAAGCTTTCTTT.

V is TRBV4-1 and J is TRBJ2-3; TRBD1 aligns across 7 bases. The CDR3 is 16 residues long. The V gene's germline CDR1 is MGHRA and CDR2 YSYEKL. V gave up 4 bases and J gave up 2 bases; unmatched junction bases: 9. The CDR3 sequence: CASSPYRGLFTDTQYF. The CDR3 DNA reads as TGCGCCAGCAGCCCCTACAGGGGCCTTTTCACAGATACGCAGTATTTT.

This rearrangement joins TRBV5-4 to TRBJ1-1; 9 bases are a match to TRBD1. Germline CDR1 reads SGHNT; CDR2 reads YYREEE (reference sequence). J lost 0 bases, V lost 2 bases, and 5 bases had no gene match. The CDR3 has 16 amino acids. CDR3: CASSFRTGEVNTEAFF. In DNA form, the CDR3 reads TGTGCCAGCAGCTTTCGGACAGGGGAAGTGAACACTGAAGCTTTCTTT.

This clone was recorded a few times. The chain has TRBV27 and TRBJ2-5; D might be TRBD2 (5 bases). The V end was cut by 6 bases, the J end by 1 base, with 9 bases between. CDR1 is MNHEY, CDR2 SMNVEV, per germline (reference sequence). The CDR3 is 13 residues long. The CDR3 here is CASRRGRQETQYF. Written as DNA, the CDR3 is TGTGCCAGCAGGAGAGGGCGCCAAGAGACCCAGTACTTC.

V and J are TRBV5-6 and TRBJ2-2, with 10 bases identical to TRBD2. The CDR3 extends over 17 amino acids. Germline trimming cut 0 bases from V and 5 bases from J; bases unmatched to any gene: 7. Germline values: CDR1 SGHDT, CDR2 YYEEEE. CDR3 amino acids: CASSLEVAGGSTGELFF. Here the CDR3 DNA reads TGTGCCAGCAGCTTGGAGGTAGCGGGGGGAAGTACCGGGGAGCTGTTTTTT.

The chain has TRBV5-1 and TRBJ2-7, with TRBD1 matching over 9 bases. The CDR3 is 15 residues long. The germline gives CDR1 SGHRS, CDR2 YFSETQ. V trimming: 0 bases; J trimming: 5 bases; junction bases outside the gene matches: 6. CDR3 DNA: TGCGCCAGCAGCTTGGTAGGTGACAGGGGGGACGAGCAGTACTTC. Its translation is CASSLVGDRGDEQYF.

The rearrangement uses TRBV7-2 and TRBJ2-7; 8 bases are a match to TRBD2. V dropped 5 bases and J dropped 4; count of bases not matched to a gene: 4. In germline, CDR1 is SGHTA, CDR2 FQGNSA. The CDR3 totals 13 residues. CDR3 DNA sequence: TGTGCCAGCAGCCGGACTAGCTTGTACGAGCAGTACTTC. This encodes CASSRTSLYEQYF.

This sequence joins TRBV29-1 and TRBJ2-7; 7 nucleotides match TRBD1. The V segment lost 7 bases and the J segment 0 bases; nucleotides outside the gene matches: 9. CDR3 length: 14 amino acids. Germline V CDR1 and CDR2: SQVTM, ANQGSEA. Here the CDR3 reads CSGVITGASYEQYF. CDR3 coding DNA: TGCAGCGGGGTAATAACAGGGGCCTCCTACGAGCAGTACTTC.

The chain is built from TRBV5-1 and TRBJ1-1; D is unresolved. V gave up 1 base and J gave up 1 base, with 8 bases separating them. The CDR3 runs to 14 residues. Germline assignment: CDR1 SGHRS and CDR2 YFSETQ. The CDR3 DNA sequence: TGCGCCAGCAGCTTGCTCACTTCGAACACTGAAGCTTTCTTT. Encoded protein: CASSLLTSNTEAFF.

The chain carries TRBV27 and TRBJ2-5; D perhaps matches TRBD2 (5 bases). The V end lost 3 bases, the J end lost 5 bases, and 7 bases lay between the germline ends. CDR3 length: 12 residues. Germline values: CDR1 MNHEY, CDR2 SMNVEV (reference sequence). CDR3 in amino acids: CASSFRGETQYF. The CDR3 DNA follows: TGTGCCAGCAGTTTTCGGGGTGAGACCCAGTACTTC.

This clone showed up just a few times. This sequence joins TRBV15 and TRBJ2-1; 9 bases line up with TRBD2. This CDR3 has 16 amino acids. V was pared by 1 base and J by 7 bases, with 8 bases of the junction left unmatched. Germline V lookup: CDR1 LNHNV, CDR2 YYDKDF (reference sequence). The CDR3 loop is CATSRVASGVVNEQFF. CDR3 in DNA: TGTGCCACCAGCAGAGTAGCTAGCGGGGTTGTGAATGAGCAGTTCTTC.

This CDR3 is CASSTDRINTQYF. DNA for the CDR3: TGTGCCAGCAGCACCGACAGGATTAATACGCAGTATTTT. V is TRBV7-7 and J is TRBJ2-3, with D tentatively TRBD1 (6 bases). The CDR3 has 13 amino acids. Germline V lookup: CDR1 SSHAT, CDR2 FNYEAQ (reference sequence). V shed 5 bases and J shed 7 bases, with 13 bases lying between them.

The chain combines TRBV5-1 with TRBJ1-6; D perhaps matches TRBD1 (6 bases). V was shortened by 10 bases and J by 8 bases, with 22 bases between the two germline ends. Germline values: CDR1 SGHRS, CDR2 YFSETQ. This CDR3 has 15 residues. The DNA for the CDR3 is TGCGCCGCATTCGGGGGGCGGGCATTCCATTCACCCCTCCACTTT. Translating gives CAAFGGRAFHSPLHF. The full variable domain, rest sourced from reference TRBV5-1 and TRBJ1-6, is KAGVTQTPRYLIKTRGQQVTLSCSPISGHRSVSWYQQTPGQGLQFLFEYFSETQRNKGNFPGRFSGRQFSNSRSEMNVSTLELGDSALYLCAAFGGRAFHSPLHFGNGTRLTVT.

The chain joins TRBV12-5 to TRBJ2-5; 7 bases map to TRBD1. Germline V gene lookup returns CDR1 LGHNT and CDR2 FRNRAP. This CDR3 has 14 residues. V was clipped by 8 bases and J by 1 base; unmatched bases: 7. CDR3 loop: CASSLGTVQETQYF. The CDR3 region has the DNA TGTGCTAGTAGCCTCGGGACAGTCCAAGAGACCCAGTACTTC.

The genes are TRBV7-7 and TRBJ2-5, with TRBD1 matching over 9 bases. This CDR3 is 14 amino acids long. Trimming took 5 bases from V and 3 from J; bases not matched to a gene: 4. CDR1 SSHAT and CDR2 FNYEAQ come from the germline V gene (reference sequence). The CDR3 nucleotides are TGTGCCAGCAGCCAAACAGGGGGCGAAGAGACCCAGTACTTC. It translates to CASSQTGGEETQYF.